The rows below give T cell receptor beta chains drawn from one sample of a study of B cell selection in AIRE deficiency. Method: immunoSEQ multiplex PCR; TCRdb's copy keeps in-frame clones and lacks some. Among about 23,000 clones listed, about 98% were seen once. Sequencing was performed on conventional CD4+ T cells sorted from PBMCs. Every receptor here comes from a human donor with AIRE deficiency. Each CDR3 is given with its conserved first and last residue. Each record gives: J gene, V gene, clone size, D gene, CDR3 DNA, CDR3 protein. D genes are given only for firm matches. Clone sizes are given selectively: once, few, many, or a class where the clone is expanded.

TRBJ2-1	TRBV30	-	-	TGTGCCTGGAATAACCAGGGTGGTGAGCAGTTCTTC	CAWNNQGGEQFF
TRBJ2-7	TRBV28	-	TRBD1	TGTGCCAGCAGACCAATCACCGGGACAGGGGCCTACGAGCAGTACTTC	CASRPITGTGAYEQYF
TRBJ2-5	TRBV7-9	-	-	TGTGCCAGCAGCGGCCGAAGGGAGACCCAGTACTTC	CASSGRRETQYF
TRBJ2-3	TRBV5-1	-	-	TGCGCCAGCAGCTTGGACAGACACACAGATACGCAGTATTTT	CASSLDRHTDTQYF
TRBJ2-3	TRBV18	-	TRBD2	TGTGCCAGCTCACCGAACCTGGGACTAGCTAGCACAGATACGCAGTATTTT	CASSPNLGLASTDTQYF
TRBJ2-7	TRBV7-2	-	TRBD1	TGTGCCAGCAGGCAGGGGGTCTCTTACGAGCAGTACTTC	CASRQGVSYEQYF
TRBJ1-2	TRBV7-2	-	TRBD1	TGTGCCAGCAGCTTAGTCCGGGACAGTAACTATGGCTACACCTTC	CASSLVRDSNYGYTF
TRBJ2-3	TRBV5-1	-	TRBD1	TGCGCCAGCAGCATGGGACAGGGTAGCACAGATACGCAGTATTTT	CASSMGQGSTDTQYF
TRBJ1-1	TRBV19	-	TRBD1	TGTGCCAGTAGGACTTACAGGGGGGGCACTGAAGCTTTCTTT	CASRTYRGGTEAFF
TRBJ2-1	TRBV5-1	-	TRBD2	TGCGCCAGCAGCCGTGCCAGAAGCGGGAGGGCGTACAATGAGCAGTTCTTC	CASSRARSGRAYNEQFF
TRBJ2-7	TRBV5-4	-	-	TGTGCCAGCAGTTTAAGCCCATCCTACGAGCAGTACTTC	CASSLSPSYEQYF
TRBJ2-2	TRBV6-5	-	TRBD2	TGTGCCAGCAGCCTACTAGCGGGAGGTTCCGGGGAGCTGTTTTTT	CASSLLAGGSGELFF
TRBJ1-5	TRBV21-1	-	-	TGTGCCAGCAGCAAAACCCCGGGAGTTGGGCAGCCCCAGCATTTT	CASSKTPGVGQPQHF
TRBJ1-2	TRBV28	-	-	TGTGCCAGCAGCCCTGCGGGGGGGCTGGCTAACTATGGCTACACCTTC	CASSPAGGLANYGYTF
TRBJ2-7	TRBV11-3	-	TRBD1	TGTGCCAGCAGCTTAGGCTTTTTGACAGGGTACGAGCAGTACTTC	CASSLGFLTGYEQYF
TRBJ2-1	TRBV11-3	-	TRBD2	TGTGCCAGCAGCCGGACTAGCCTTGAGCAGTTCTTC	CASSRTSLEQFF
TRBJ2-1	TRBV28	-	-	TGTGCCAGCAGCACATTAGGGCTAGCGAGTTACAATGAGCAGTTCTTC	CASSTLGLASYNEQFF
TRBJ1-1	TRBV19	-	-	TGTGCCAGTAGTATTGCGGCAGCGGCTGAAGCTTTCTTT	CASSIAAAAEAFF
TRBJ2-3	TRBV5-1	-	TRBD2	TGCGCCAGCAGCGGGGCGGGAGGACCCATACGAGATACGCAGTATTTT	CASSGAGGPIRDTQYF
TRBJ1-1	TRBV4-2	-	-	TGTGCCAGCAGCCTGACAGAGAACACTGAAGCTTTCTTT	CASSLTENTEAFF
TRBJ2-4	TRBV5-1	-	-	TGCGCCAGCAGCCGCTTCGAGGCGGGCACAAACATTCAGTACTTC	CASSRFEAGTNIQYF
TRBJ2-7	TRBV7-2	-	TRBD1	TGTGCCAGCAGTGGTGACAGGGGTAGAGGAGAGCAGTACTTC	CASSGDRGRGEQYF
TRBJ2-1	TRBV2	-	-	TGTGCCAGCAGTGAAGCGGCAAATGAGCAGTTCTTC	CASSEAANEQFF
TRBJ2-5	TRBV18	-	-	TGTGCCAGCTCACCACTTTTCGGGGGCGAGACCCAGTACTTC	CASSPLFGGETQYF
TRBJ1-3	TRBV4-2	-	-	TGTGCCAGCAGCCAAGGCGCGTCAGATTATGGAAACACCATATATTTT	CASSQGASDYGNTIYF
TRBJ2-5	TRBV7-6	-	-	TGTGCCAGCAGCTTTAGACCGAAAGAGACCCAGTACTTC	CASSFRPKETQYF
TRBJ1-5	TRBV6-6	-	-	TGTGCCGGAGGTCTTCCGGGGGGCAATCAGCCCCAGCATTTT	CAGGLPGGNQPQHF
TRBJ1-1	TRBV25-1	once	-	TGTGCCAGCAGGGAAACGGGACACTTGAACACTGAAGCTTTCTTT	CASRETGHLNTEAFF
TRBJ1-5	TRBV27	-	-	TGTGCCAGCTCAAAGAAGAGGTCCCCAAATAGCAATCAGCCCCAGCATTTT	CASSKKRSPNSNQPQHF
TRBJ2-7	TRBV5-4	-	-	TGTGCCAGCAGCTTCATAGCGGTATCGTCCTACGAGCAGTACTTC	CASSFIAVSSYEQYF
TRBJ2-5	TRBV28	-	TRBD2	TGTGCCAGCAGTTATCCTAGCGGGAGGGCCTTAGAGACCCAGTACTTC	CASSYPSGRALETQYF
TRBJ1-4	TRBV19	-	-	TGTGCCAGTAGTATTCAAGGGATGGGTGAAAAACTGTTTTTT	CASSIQGMGEKLFF
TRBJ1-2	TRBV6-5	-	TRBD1	TGTGCCAGCAGTTACAGACAGGGGAATTTCTATGGCTACACCTTC	CASSYRQGNFYGYTF
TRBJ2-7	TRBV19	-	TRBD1	TGTGCCAGTAGTATGGGACAGGGGGCCTACGAGCAGTACTTC	CASSMGQGAYEQYF
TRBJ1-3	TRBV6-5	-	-	TGTGCCAGCAGGGCCGGGGGCCGCTCGTACGGCACCATATATTTT	CASRAGGRSYGTIYF
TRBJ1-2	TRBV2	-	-	TGTGCCAGCAGCCTCAGGATTAACTATGGCTACACCTTC	CASSLRINYGYTF
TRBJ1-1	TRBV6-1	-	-	TGTGCCAGCAGTGGCTTCGCCAATCAAGCCGAAGCTTTCTTT	CASSGFANQAEAFF
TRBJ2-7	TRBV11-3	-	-	TGTGCCAGCAGCTTGCAGAGCTTAGACGAGCAGTACTTC	CASSLQSLDEQYF
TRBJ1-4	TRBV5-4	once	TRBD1	TGTGCCAGCAGCTTTTTTCAGGGGGCAGAGGAAAAACTGTTTTTT	CASSFFQGAEEKLFF
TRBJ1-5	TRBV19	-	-	TGTGCCAGTAGTATGACCGGTGGACGGAATCAGCCCCAGCATTTT	CASSMTGGRNQPQHF
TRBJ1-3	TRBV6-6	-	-	TGTGCCAGCAGGCAGGGGCTCGGAAACACCATATATTTT	CASRQGLGNTIYF
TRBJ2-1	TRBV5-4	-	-	TGTGCCAGCAGCCGCGCCGGGGTCGACAATGAGCAGTTCTTC	CASSRAGVDNEQFF
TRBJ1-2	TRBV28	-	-	TGTGCCAGCAGTGCAGACAGTATCTGCTACACCTTC	CASSADSICYTF
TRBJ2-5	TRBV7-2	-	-	TGTGCCAGCAGCTTCTCTGCCCCCCGGTCGGGGCAAGAGACCCAGTACTTC	CASSFSAPRSGQETQYF